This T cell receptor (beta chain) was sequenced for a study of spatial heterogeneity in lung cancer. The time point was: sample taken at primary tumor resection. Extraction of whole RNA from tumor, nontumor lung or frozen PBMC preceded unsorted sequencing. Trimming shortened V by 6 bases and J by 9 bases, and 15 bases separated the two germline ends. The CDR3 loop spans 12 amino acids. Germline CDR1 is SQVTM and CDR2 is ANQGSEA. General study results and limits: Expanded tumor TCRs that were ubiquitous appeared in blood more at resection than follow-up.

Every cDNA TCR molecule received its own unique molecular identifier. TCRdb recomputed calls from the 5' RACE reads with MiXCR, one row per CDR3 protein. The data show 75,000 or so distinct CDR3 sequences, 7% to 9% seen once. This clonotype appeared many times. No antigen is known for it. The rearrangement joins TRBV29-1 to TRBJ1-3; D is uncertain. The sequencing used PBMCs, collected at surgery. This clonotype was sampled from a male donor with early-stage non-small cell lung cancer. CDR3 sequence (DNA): TGCAGCGTACCTGACCCGGACGGCACCATATATTTT. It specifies CSVPDPDGTIYF.